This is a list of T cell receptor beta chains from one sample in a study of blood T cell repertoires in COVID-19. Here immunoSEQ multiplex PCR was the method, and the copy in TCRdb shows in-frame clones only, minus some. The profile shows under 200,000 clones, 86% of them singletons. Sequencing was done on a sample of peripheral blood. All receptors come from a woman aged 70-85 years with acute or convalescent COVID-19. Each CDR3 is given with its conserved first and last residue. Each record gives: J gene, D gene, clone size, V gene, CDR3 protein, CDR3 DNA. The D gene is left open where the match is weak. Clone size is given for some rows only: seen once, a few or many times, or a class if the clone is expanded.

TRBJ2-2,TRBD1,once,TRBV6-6,CATKTGHVDTGELFF,TGTGCCACCAAGACAGGGCATGTGGACACCGGGGAGCTGTTTTTT
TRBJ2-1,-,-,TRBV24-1,CATGPPGGNEQFF,TGTGCCACTGGACCCCCCGGGGGCAATGAGCAGTTCTTC
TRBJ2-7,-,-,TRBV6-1,CASSELSGKLRYEQYF,TGTGCCAGCAGTGAACTCTCGGGGAAGCTTCGGTACGAGCAGTACTTC
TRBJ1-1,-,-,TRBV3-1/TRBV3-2,CASSQESGVAQNTEAFF,TGTGCCAGCAGCCAAGAAAGCGGGGTAGCTCAGAACACTGAAGCTTTCTTT
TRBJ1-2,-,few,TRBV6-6,CASSSVDRRDYGYTF,TGTGCCAGCAGTTCAGTCGACAGACGAGACTATGGCTACACCTTC
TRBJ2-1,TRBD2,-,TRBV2,CASSVGLERNEQFF,TGTGCCAGCAGTGTGGGACTAGAGAGAAATGAGCAGTTCTTC
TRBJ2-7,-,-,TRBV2,CASTEVPKYEQYF,TGTGCCAGCACGGAGGTTCCGAAGTACGAGCAGTACTTC
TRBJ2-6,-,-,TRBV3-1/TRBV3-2,CASSSVNVLTF,TGTGCCAGCTCTAGCGTAAACGTCCTGACTTTC
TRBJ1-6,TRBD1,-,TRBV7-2,CASSLTGQEISPLHF,TGTGCCAGCAGCTTAACGGGACAGGAAATTTCACCCCTCCACTTT
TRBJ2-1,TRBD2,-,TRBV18,CASSRGLAGEFYGQFF,TGTGCCAGCTCACGCGGACTAGCGGGAGAATTTTACGGGCAGTTCTTC
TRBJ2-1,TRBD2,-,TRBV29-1,CSVARGSFDNEQFF,TGCAGCGTTGCACGCGGGAGTTTCGACAATGAGCAGTTCTTC
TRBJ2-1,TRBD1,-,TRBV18,CASSRDRASVNEQFF,TGTGCCAGCTCCCGCGACAGGGCCTCCGTCAATGAGCAGTTCTTC
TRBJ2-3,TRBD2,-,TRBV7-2,CASSLGRTSGRLGTDTQYF,TGTGCCAGCAGCTTAGGAAGGACTAGCGGGAGATTGGGCACAGATACGCAGTATTTT
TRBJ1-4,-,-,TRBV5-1,CASSSLGRGGEKLFF,TGCGCCAGCAGCTCCCTCGGTAGGGGGGGCGAAAAACTGTTTTTT
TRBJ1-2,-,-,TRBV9,CASSVAQAGGYTF,TGTGCCAGCAGCGTAGCACAGGCTGGCGGCTACACCTTC
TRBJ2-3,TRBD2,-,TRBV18,CASSPLASGLTDTQYF,TGTGCCAGCTCCCCATTGGCTAGCGGACTCACAGATACGCAGTATTTT
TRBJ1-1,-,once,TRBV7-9,CASSSDSLYTEAFF,TGTGCCAGCAGCTCTGACAGCTTATACACTGAAGCTTTCTTT
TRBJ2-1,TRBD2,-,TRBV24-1,CATSESGRGYNEQFF,TGTGCCACCAGTGAGAGCGGGAGGGGATACAATGAGCAGTTCTTC
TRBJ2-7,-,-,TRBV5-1,CASSLAPISSYEQYF,TGCGCCAGCAGCTTGGCCCCTATAAGCTCCTACGAGCAGTACTTC
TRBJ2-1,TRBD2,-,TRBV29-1,CSVGGTSGTQGEQFF,TGCAGCGTTGGGGGGACTAGCGGTACTCAGGGTGAGCAGTTCTTC